The TCR beta chain under discussion was sequenced for a study of T-cell reconstitution after alpha-beta-depleted transplantation in children. This clonotype was detected only a few times. Unique molecular identifiers were built into the TCRbeta library. MiXCR, run by TCRdb on the PCR reads, gives a single entry per CDR3 protein. The table records 500,000 to 600,000 distinct CDR3 sequences, around 20% of them present only once. The receptor was derived from a human donor who donated a stem cell graft to a child with acute lymphoblastic leukemia. The input for sequencing was PBMCs from the stem cell graft donor, taken from the stem cell graft.

This CDR3 reads CATGKGQNIRDTEAFF. For the CDR3, the DNA is TGTGCCACTGGGAAGGGACAAAACATAAGGGACACTGAAGCTTTCTTT. The chain is built from TRBV12-3 or TRBV12-4 and TRBJ1-1; tentatively, D is TRBD1 (6 bases). V lost 10 bases to trimming and J lost 3 bases, with 24 bases between them. The CDR3 sequence is 16 residues long.